The source of this T cell receptor (beta chain) is a study of T cell responses to AZD1222 COVID-19 vaccine. TCRdb keeps only in-frame clones here, not all; method: immunoSEQ multiplex PCR. The sample shows tens of thousands of clones, 70% to 90% of them seen only once. This clone was seen only a few times. V was clipped by 5 bases and J by 4 bases; unmatched bases: 9. The CDR3 covers 16 residues. Looked up from germline, CDR1 is SGHTA and CDR2 is FQGNSA. The sample was peripheral blood, taken 28 days after the second AZD1222 dose. This rearrangement joins TRBV7-2 to TRBJ2-5, with 11 bases fitting TRBD2. This sequence was found in an adult who received the AZD1222 COVID-19 vaccine. The CDR3 DNA is TGTGCCAGCAGCGTTAGCGGGGGGGCAATAGGAGAGACCCAGTACTTC. The encoded protein is CASSVSGGAIGETQYF.